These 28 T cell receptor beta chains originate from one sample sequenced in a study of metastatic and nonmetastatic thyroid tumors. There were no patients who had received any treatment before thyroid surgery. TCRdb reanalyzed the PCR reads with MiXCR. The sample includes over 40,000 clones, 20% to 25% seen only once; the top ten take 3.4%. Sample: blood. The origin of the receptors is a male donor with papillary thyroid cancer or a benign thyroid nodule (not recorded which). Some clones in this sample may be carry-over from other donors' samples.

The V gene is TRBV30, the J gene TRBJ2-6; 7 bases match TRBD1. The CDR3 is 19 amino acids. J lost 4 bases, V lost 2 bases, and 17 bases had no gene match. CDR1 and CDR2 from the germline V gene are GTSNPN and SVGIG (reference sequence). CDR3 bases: TGTGCCTGGAGTTCCCAATGGCTGGGACAGCCTCGGGGGGCCAACGTCCTGACTTTC. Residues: CAWSSQWLGQPRGANVLTF.

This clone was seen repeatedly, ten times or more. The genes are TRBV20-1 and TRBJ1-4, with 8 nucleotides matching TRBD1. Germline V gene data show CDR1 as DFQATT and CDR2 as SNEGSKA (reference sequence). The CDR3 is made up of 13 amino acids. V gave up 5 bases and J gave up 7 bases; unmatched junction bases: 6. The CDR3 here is CSAPRQGSEKLFF. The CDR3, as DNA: TGCAGTGCTCCCCGACAGGGGAGTGAAAAACTGTTTTTT.

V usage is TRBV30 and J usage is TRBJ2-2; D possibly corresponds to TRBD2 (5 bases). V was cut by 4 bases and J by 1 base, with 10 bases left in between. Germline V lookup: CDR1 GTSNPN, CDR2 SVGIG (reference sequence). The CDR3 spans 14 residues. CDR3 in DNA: TGTGCCTGGATACTAGATGGGAACACCGGGGAGCTGTTTTTT. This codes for CAWILDGNTGELFF. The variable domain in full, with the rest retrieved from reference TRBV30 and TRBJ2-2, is SQTIHQWPATLVQPVGSPLSLECTVEGTSNPNLYWYRQAAGRGLQLLFYSVGIGQISSEVPQNLSASRPQDRQFILSSKKLLLSDSGFYLCAWILDGNTGELFFGEGSRLTVL.

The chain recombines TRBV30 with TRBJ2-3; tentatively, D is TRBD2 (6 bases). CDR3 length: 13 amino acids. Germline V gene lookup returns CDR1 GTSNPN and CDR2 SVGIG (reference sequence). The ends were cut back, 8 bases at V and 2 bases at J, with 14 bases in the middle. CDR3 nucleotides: TGTGCCAGGGCGGGACCTTCCACAGATACGCAGTATTTT. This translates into CARAGPSTDTQYF.

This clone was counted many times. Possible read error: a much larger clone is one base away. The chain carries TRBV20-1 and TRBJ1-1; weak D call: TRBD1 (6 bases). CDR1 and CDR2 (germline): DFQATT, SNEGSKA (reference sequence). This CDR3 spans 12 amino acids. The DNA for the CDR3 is TGCAGTGCCCCAAAAGGGGGGAGTGAAGCTTCCTTT. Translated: CSAPKGGSEASF.

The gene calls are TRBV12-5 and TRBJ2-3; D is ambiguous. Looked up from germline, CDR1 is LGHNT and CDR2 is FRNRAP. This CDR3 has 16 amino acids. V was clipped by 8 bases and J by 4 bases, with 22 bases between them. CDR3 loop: CASCSPPGIIPDTQYF. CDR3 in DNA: TGTGCTAGTTGTTCACCCCCGGGTATCATACCAGATACGCAGTATTTT.

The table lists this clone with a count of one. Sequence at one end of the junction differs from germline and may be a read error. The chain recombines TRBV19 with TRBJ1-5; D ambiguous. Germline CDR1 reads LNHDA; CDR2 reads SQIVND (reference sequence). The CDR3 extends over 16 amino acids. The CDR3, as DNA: TGTGCCAGCAGTATTGGGCCCGCTTTGAGGGATCAGCCCCAGCATTTT. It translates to CASSIGPALRDQPQHF.

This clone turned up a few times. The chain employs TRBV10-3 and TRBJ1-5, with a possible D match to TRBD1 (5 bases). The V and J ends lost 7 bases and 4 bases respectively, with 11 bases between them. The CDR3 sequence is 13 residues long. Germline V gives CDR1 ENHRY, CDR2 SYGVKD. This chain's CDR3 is CAIMETDNQPQHF. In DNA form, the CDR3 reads TGTGCCATCATGGAGACAGATAATCAGCCCCAGCATTTT.

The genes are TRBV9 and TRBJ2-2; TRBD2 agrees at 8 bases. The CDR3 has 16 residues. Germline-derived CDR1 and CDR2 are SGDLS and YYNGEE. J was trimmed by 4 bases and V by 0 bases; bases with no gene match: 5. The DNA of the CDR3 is TGTGCCAGCAGCGTAGTTTCCCTAGCGGGCACCGGGGAGCTGTTTTTT. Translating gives CASSVVSLAGTGELFF.

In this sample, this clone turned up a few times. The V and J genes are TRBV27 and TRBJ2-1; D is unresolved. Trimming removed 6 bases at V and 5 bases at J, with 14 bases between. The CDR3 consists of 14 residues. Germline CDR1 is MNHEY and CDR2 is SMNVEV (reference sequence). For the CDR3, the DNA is TGTGCCAGCAGCCTGAGGTCTAGGGACAATGAGCAGTTCTTC. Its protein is CASSLRSRDNEQFF.

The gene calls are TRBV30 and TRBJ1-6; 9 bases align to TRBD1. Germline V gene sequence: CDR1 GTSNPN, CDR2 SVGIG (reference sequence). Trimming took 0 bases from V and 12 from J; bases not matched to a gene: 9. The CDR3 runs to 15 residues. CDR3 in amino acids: CAWSVPGQGREPLHF. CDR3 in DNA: TGTGCCTGGAGTGTACCGGGACAGGGAAGAGAACCCCTCCACTTT.

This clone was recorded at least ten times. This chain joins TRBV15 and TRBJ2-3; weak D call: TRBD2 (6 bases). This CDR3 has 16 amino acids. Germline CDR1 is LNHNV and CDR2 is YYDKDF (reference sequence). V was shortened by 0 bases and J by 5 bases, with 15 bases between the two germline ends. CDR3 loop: CATSRELILGGDTQYF. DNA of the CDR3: TGTGCCACCAGCAGAGAGTTGATTCTGGGGGGAGATACGCAGTATTTT.

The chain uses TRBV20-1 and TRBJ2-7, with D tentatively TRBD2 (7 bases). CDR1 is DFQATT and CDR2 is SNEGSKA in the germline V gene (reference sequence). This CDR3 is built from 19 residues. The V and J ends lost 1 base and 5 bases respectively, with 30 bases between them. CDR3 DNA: TGCAGTGCTAGAGGAGTTCCCGGGTCACTGGGGGGGCTGTCTCACGAGCAGTACTTC. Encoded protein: CSARGVPGSLGGLSHEQYF.

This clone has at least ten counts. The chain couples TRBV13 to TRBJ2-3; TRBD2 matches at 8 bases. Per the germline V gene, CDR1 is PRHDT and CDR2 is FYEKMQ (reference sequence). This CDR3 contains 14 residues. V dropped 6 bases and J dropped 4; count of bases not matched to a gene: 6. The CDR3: CASRGSGTSDTQYF. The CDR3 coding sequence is TGTGCCAGCAGGGGTAGCGGGACCTCAGATACGCAGTATTTT.

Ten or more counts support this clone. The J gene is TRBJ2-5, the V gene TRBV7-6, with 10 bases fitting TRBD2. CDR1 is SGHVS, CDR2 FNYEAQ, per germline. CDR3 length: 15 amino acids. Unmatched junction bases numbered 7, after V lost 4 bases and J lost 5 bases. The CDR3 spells CASSSLAGGGETQYF. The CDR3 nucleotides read TGTGCCAGCAGCTCCTTAGCGGGAGGAGGGGAGACCCAGTACTTC.

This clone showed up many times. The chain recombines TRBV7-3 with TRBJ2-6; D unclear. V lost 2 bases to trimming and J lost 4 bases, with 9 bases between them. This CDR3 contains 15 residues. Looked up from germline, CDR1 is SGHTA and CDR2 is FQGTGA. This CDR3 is CASSLGLAGANVLTF. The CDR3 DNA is TGTGCCAGCAGCTTAGGATTGGCCGGGGCCAACGTCCTGACTTTC.

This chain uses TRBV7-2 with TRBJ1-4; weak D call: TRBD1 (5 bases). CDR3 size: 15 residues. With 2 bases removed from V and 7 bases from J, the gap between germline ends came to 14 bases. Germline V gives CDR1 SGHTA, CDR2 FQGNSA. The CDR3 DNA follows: TGTGCCAGCAGCTTAAGGGACTTACCGGGTGAAAAACTGTTTTTT. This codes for CASSLRDLPGEKLFF.

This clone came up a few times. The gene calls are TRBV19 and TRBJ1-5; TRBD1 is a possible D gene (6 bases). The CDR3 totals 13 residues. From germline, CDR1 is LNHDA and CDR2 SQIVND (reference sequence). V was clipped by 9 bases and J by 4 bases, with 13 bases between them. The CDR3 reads CASRQAGNQPQHF. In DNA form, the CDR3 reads TGTGCCAGCAGACAGGCCGGGAATCAGCCCCAGCATTTT.

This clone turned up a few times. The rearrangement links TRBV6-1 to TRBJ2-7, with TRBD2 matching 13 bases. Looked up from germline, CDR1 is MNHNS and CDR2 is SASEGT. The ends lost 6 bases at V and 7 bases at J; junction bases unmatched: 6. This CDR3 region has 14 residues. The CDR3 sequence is CASSPGTSGKEQYF. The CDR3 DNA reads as TGTGCCAGCAGCCCCGGGACTAGCGGGAAGGAGCAGTACTTC.

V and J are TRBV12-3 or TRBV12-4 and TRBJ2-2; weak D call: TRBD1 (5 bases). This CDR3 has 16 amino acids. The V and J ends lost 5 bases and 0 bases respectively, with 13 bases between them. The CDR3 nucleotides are TGTGCCAGCAGTCCGGAGCAGACAGCGAACACCGGGGAGCTGTTTTTT. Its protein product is CASSPEQTANTGELFF.

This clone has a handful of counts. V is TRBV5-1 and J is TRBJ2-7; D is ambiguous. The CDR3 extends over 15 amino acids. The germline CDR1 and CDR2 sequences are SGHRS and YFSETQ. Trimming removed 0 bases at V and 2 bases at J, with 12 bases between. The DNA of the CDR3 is TGCGCCAGCAGCTTGGGAACAGTGGTGGCCTACGAGCAGTACTTC. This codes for CASSLGTVVAYEQYF.

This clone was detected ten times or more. The CDR3: CASSREGGNEQFF. The DNA for the CDR3 is TGTGCCAGCAGCCGGGAGGGTGGCAATGAGCAGTTCTTC. The V gene is TRBV6-4, the J gene TRBJ2-1; 8 bases match TRBD2. The CDR3 sequence is 13 residues long. Germline lookup yields CDR1 MRHNA and CDR2 SNTAGT. Trimming cost V 6 bases and J 6 bases; bases outside gene matches: 4.

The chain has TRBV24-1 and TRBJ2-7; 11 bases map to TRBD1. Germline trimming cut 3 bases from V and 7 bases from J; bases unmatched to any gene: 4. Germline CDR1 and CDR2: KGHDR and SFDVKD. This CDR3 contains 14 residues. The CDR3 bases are TGTGCCACCAGTGATCCGGGACAGGGGGGAGAGCAGTACTTC. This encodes CATSDPGQGGEQYF.

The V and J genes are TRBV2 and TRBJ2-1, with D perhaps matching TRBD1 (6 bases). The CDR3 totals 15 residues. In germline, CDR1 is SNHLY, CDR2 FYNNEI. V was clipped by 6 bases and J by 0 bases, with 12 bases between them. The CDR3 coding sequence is TGTGCCAGCAGGGGACATTCGAGCTCCTACAATGAGCAGTTCTTC. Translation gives CASRGHSSSYNEQFF.

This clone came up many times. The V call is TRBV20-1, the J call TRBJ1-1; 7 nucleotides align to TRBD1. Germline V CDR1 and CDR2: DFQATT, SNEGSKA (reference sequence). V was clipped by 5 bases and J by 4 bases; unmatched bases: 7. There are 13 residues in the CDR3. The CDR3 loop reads CSARQGGGTEAFF. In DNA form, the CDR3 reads TGCAGTGCTCGACAGGGCGGTGGCACTGAAGCTTTCTTT.

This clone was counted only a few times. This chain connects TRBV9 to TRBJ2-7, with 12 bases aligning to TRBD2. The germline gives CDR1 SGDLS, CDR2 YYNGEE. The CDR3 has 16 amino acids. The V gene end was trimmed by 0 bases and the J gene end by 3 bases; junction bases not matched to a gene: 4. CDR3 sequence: CASSVGPGLAGYEQYF. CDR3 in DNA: TGTGCCAGCAGCGTAGGGCCGGGACTAGCGGGCTACGAGCAGTACTTC.

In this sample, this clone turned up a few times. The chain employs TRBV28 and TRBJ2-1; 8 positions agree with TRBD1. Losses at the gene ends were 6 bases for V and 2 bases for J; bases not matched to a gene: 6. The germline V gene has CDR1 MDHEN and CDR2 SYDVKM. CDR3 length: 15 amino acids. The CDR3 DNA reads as TGTGCCAGCAGCCAATGGACAGGGACCTACAATGAGCAGTTCTTC. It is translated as CASSQWTGTYNEQFF.

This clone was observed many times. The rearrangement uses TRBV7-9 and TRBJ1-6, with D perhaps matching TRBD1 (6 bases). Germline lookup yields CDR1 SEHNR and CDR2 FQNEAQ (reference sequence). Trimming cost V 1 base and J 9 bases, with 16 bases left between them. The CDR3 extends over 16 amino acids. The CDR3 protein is CASSLVVGQSGSPLHF. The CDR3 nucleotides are TGTGCCAGCAGCTTAGTTGTAGGACAGTCGGGTTCACCCCTCCACTTT.